This is a list of T cell receptor beta chains from one sample in a study of T cell repertoires in cytomegalovirus infection. TCRdb independently ran MiXCR on the reads; one entry per CDR3 protein. There are 500,000 or so distinct CDR3 sequences in the sample; approximately 15% occur only once, and about 24% lies in the top ten. Sequenced material: CD8+ T cells from PBMCs. The receptors shown here come from a human donor in good health (CMV status not recorded). Some clones in this sample may be carry-over from other donors' samples. CDR3s include the opening cysteine and the closing phenylalanine or tryptophan. A D gene is named only where the DNA matches it firmly. Rows may omit the clone size; those that give it use once, few, many or a size class.

clone size,V gene,J gene,D gene,CDR3 protein,CDR3 DNA
few,TRBV12-5,TRBJ2-4,.,CASGLDRDKNIQYF,TGTGCTAGTGGTTTGGACAGGGACAAAAACATTCAGTACTTC
.,TRBV5-4,TRBJ2-7,.,CASSLGAERPYEQYF,TGTGCCAGCAGCTTGGGGGCCGAAAGACCCTACGAGCAGTACTTC
many,TRBV27,TRBJ2-2,.,CASSFLGSSNTGELFF,TGTGCCAGCAGTTTTTTAGGATCCTCGAACACCGGGGAGCTGTTTTTT
few,TRBV6-1,TRBJ2-7,TRBD1,CASLDGTAYEQYF,TGTGCCAGTTTGGACGGGACAGCCTACGAGCAGTACTTC
.,TRBV19,TRBJ1-1,TRBD1,CASSIGWTGDTEAFF,TGTGCCAGTAGTATAGGGTGGACAGGGGACACTGAAGCTTTCTTT
.,TRBV28,TRBJ2-7,.,CASSSWTVDYEQYF,TGTGCCAGCAGTTCTTGGACAGTTGACTACGAGCAGTACTTC
many,TRBV5-6,TRBJ2-7,TRBD2,CASSSGLAGNYEQYF,TGTGCCAGCAGCTCCGGACTAGCGGGGAACTACGAGCAGTACTTC
few,TRBV28,TRBJ1-5,TRBD1,CASSVDREDNQPQHF,TGTGCCAGCAGTGTGGACAGGGAGGACAATCAGCCCCAGCATTTT
many,TRBV19,TRBJ1-5,TRBD1,CASSRLRTGEENQPQHF,TGTGCCAGTAGTAGACTTCGAACAGGGGAGGAGAATCAGCCCCAGCATTTT
few,TRBV7-9,TRBJ1-5,.,CASSSRDTPHQPQHF,TGTGCCAGCAGCTCTCGGGACACCCCCCATCAGCCCCAGCATTTT
.,TRBV29-1,TRBJ1-2,TRBD1,CSVEDLGQGEYGYTF,TGCAGCGTTGAAGATCTCGGACAGGGGGAGTATGGCTACACCTTC
.,TRBV6-5,TRBJ2-2,TRBD2,CASSHQTSWVVGELFF,TGTGCCAGCAGTCACCAGACTAGCTGGGTGGTCGGGGAGCTGTTTTTT
.,TRBV9,TRBJ2-2,.,CASSGGHQGFPGELFF,TGTGCCAGCAGCGGGGGACATCAGGGGTTCCCCGGGGAGCTGTTTTTT
few,TRBV20-1,TRBJ2-7,TRBD2,CSAYAAGPKRYEQYF,TGCAGTGCATACGCAGCGGGGCCTAAGAGGTACGAGCAGTACTTC
.,TRBV4-1,TRBJ2-3,TRBD2,CASSRVLAGGRLSTDTQYF,TGCGCCAGCAGCCGGGTACTAGCGGGGGGCCGTCTTAGCACAGATACGCAGTATTTT
many,TRBV6-1,TRBJ2-7,.,CASNGRLSYEQYF,TGTGCCAGCAACGGCAGGCTATCCTACGAGCAGTACTTC
.,TRBV7-9,TRBJ2-7,TRBD2,CASSLPKTSGRGLEQYF,TGTGCCAGCAGCTTACCCAAGACTAGCGGGAGGGGACTCGAGCAGTACTTC
many,TRBV27,TRBJ1-1,.,CASSLSGGGTEAFF,TGTGCCAGCAGCTTAAGTGGCGGGGGGACTGAAGCTTTCTTT
few,TRBV2,TRBJ1-2,TRBD1,CASSPDRVDYGYTF,TGTGCCAGCAGTCCCGACAGGGTTGACTATGGCTACACCTTC
many,TRBV19,TRBJ1-1,TRBD1,CASSIGIRTGSIGEAFF,TGTGCCAGTAGTATCGGGATAAGGACAGGGAGTATCGGTGAAGCTTTCTTT
once,TRBV7-9,TRBJ2-2,.,CASSSRDGALTGELFF,TGTGCCAGCAGCAGCCGGGACGGAGCTCTCACCGGGGAGCTGTTTTTT
.,TRBV12-3/TRBV12-4,TRBJ2-6,.,CASSSWSLSSGANVLTF,TGTGCCAGCAGTTCTTGGTCTCTTAGCTCTGGGGCCAACGTCCTGACTTTC
.,TRBV9,TRBJ2-5,TRBD2,CASSAEGAGGPKTQYF,TGTGCCAGCAGCGCCGAGGGAGCGGGAGGGCCAAAGACCCAGTACTTC
.,TRBV7-9,TRBJ2-1,TRBD2,CASSLEGLAGARNEQFF,TGTGCCAGCAGCTTAGAAGGTCTAGCGGGAGCGAGAAATGAGCAGTTCTTC
many,TRBV7-9,TRBJ1-5,.,CASSLGGSYSNQPQHF,TGTGCCAGCAGCTTAGGGGGCAGTTATAGCAATCAGCCCCAGCATTTT
few,TRBV13,TRBJ1-2,TRBD1,CASSLEGTAYGYTF,TGTGCCAGCAGCTTAGAGGGGACAGCTTATGGCTACACCTTC
.,TRBV5-6,TRBJ2-1,.,CASSLGGKYNEQFF,TGTGCCAGCAGCTTGGGGGGTAAATACAATGAGCAGTTCTTC
many,TRBV6-5,TRBJ2-1,.,CASRSPDWSQSEQFF,TGTGCCAGCAGGTCCCCGGATTGGAGTCAGAGTGAGCAGTTCTTC
many,TRBV24-1,TRBJ2-1,TRBD2,CATSDGLAGGLGYNEQFF,TGTGCCACCAGTGACGGACTAGCGGGAGGACTCGGCTACAATGAGCAGTTCTTC
many,TRBV5-1,TRBJ2-7,.,CASSLAGGNYEQYF,TGCGCCAGCAGCTTGGCCGGGGGCAACTACGAGCAGTACTTC
many,TRBV6-6,TRBJ1-6,.,CASSYGGSYNSPLHF,TGTGCCAGCAGTTACGGGGGCTCCTATAATTCACCCCTCCACTTT
.,TRBV29-1,TRBJ1-1,.,CSVEWKGGRRAFF,TGCAGCGTTGAGTGGAAGGGCGGACGGAGGGCTTTCTTT
few,TRBV2,TRBJ2-2,TRBD2,CASSNSGRAIRVELFF,TGTGCCAGCAGCAATAGCGGGAGGGCGATCAGGGTAGAGCTGTTTTTT
few,TRBV19,TRBJ2-3,TRBD2,CASSTISGRAASTDTQYF,TGTGCCAGTAGTACCATCAGCGGGAGAGCGGCTAGCACAGATACGCAGTATTTT
few,TRBV6-2/TRBV6-3,TRBJ1-2,TRBD1,CASSPYTGASYGYTF,TGTGCCAGCAGTCCTTACACAGGGGCCAGCTATGGCTACACCTTC
few,TRBV4-1,TRBJ2-7,.,CASSQDRDREGFYEQYF,TGCGCCAGCAGCCAAGATCGAGACAGGGAGGGGTTCTACGAGCAGTACTTC
.,TRBV7-9,TRBJ1-1,.,CASSSVTNTEAFF,TGTGCCAGCAGCTCCGTCACGAACACTGAAGCTTTCTTT
few,TRBV4-2,TRBJ2-3,.,CASSQRSPLRGTDTQYF,TGTGCCAGCAGCCAAAGGTCCCCACTAAGGGGCACAGATACGCAGTATTTT
.,TRBV27,TRBJ2-1,TRBD2,CASRRSGEQFF,TGTGCCAGCAGACGTAGCGGGGAGCAGTTCTTC
few,TRBV29-1,TRBJ1-1,.,CSVRTAGDYTEAFF,TGCAGCGTCAGGACAGCCGGGGACTACACTGAAGCTTTCTTT